Sequencing of this T cell receptor (beta chain) was carried out in a study of OX40 agonist ivuxolimab in advanced cancers. Study information: Patients received the agonistic anti-OX40 (CD134) antibody ivuxolimab. While on treatment, patients had intravenous ivuxolimab at 0.01 to 10 mg/kg every 2 weeks. Notes on the study in general: At 0.1 to 3.0 mg/kg, CD4+ and CD8+ blood T cells expanded clonally by week 6.

Some clones are missing from TCRdb's copy, which holds only in-frame ones; the method was immunoSEQ multiplex PCR. Of roughly 70,000 clones detected, approximately 78% appear once; the ten largest clones hold 0.8% to 1.1%. Germline CDR1 and CDR2: MNHNY and SVGAGI (reference sequence). V was clipped by 0 bases and J by 1 base, with 9 bases between them. CDR3 length: 15 residues. With regard to this clone: Its matching antigen is unknown.

This material consisted of CD4+ or CD8+ T cells sorted from blood, taken in a trial of the OX40 agonist ivuxolimab. This receptor was obtained from an adult with an advanced solid tumor such as melanoma, head and neck, liver or kidney cancer. The V and J genes are TRBV6-6 and TRBJ1-1, with a tentative D call TRBD1 (5 bases). The CDR3 bases are TGTGCCAGCAGTTACTCGAGCCAGGGGAACACTGAAGCTTTCTTT. It specifies CASSYSSQGNTEAFF.